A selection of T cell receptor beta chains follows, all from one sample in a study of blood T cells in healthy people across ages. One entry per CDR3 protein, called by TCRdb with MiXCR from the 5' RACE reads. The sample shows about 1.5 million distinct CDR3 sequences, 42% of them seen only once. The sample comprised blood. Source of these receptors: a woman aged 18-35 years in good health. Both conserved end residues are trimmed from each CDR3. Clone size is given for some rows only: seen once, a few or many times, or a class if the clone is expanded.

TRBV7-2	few	ASSLVAWGLTDTQY
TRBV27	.	ASSSPRPYEQY
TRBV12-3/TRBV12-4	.	ASSSRGRGGYT
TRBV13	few	ASSLVVSRGRSLTEAF
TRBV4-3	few	ASSQDYGGGQPQH
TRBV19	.	ASSTARAQSSYNEQF
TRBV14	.	ASNQIAGVYNEQF
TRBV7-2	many	ASSFLAGGRNEQF
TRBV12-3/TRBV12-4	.	ASSLNRQITEAF
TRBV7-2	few	ASSLVGLYYEQY
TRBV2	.	ASTIVRGYT
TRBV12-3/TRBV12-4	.	ASSLFGTGIHQETQY
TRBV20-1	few	SARDWAAETQY
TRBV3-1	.	ASSHELAMNTGELF
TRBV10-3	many	AISEQGNEQY
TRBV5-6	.	ASSTFARGGTEAF
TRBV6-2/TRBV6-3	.	ASRIDSGRRETDTQY
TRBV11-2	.	ASSKGLLGSTEAF
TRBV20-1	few	SADLEGGYEQY
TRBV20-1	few	SAREPVGRAGYT
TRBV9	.	ASSRPASNYNEQF
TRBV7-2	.	ASSLGKGYWEILYEQY
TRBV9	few	ASSVASDSDTQY
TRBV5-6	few	ASSFRSGGLGIQY
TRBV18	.	ASSPGDRAGYT
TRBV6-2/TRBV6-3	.	ASTSAMRLSSYEQF
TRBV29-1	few	SGKHHEGGPDTQY
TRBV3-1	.	ASSQAQRSTEAF
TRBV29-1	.	SAEGKHTYEQY
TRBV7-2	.	ANGRGGLDTQY
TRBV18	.	ASVKGTTGANVLT
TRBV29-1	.	SVVNPRRGSTDTQY
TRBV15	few	ATSRDSGDSYEQY
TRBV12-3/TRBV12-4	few	ASRQQGRDNSPLH
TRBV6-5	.	ASSYSRQGRYEQY
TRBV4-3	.	ASSQGATGTNEQF
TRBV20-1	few	SARTAEYTDTQY
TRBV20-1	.	SAREGGRYEQY
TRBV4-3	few	ASSLSTSGGPEQY
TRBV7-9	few	ASSSGLAGSSYEQY
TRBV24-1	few	ATSDPPPKDTQY
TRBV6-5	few	ASSPVGRGSYNEQF
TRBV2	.	ASSEFPGKNQPQH
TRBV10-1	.	ASSEGALEQY
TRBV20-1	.	SAATGGSRNYGYT
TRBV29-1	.	SVAPSARSYNEQF
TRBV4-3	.	ASSQLQGAGELF
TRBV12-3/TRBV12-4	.	ASSPPTSVDTQY
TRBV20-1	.	SARVDRVNTEAF
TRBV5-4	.	ASSKSGRATDNEQF
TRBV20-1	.	SARGFSKTASTDTQY
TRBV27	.	ASGAYNSPLH
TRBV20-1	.	SARNVGGIYTGELF